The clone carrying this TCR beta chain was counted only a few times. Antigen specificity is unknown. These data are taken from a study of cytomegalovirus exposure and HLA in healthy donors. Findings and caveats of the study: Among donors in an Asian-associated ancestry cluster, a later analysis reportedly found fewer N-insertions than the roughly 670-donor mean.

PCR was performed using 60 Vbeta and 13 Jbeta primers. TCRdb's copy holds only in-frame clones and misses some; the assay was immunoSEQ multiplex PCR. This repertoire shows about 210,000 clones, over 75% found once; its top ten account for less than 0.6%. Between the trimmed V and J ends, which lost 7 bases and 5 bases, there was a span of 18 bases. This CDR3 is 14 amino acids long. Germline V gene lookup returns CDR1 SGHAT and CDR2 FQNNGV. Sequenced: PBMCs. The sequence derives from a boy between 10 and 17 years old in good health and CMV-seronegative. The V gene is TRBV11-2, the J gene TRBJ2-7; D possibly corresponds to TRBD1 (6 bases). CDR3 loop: CASTQTGSAHEQYF. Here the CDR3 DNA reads TGTGCCAGCACCCAAACAGGGTCAGCCCACGAGCAGTACTTC.